One TCR beta chain is described in this entry. The method was immunoSEQ multiplex PCR; TCRdb's version includes in-frame clones alone and lacks a portion of them. This repertoire shows 95,000 or so clones, approximately 96% found once; its top ten account for 0.34%. These data originate in a study of technical replicates of blood from a handful of donors. The V segment lost 4 bases and the J segment 4 bases; nucleotides outside the gene matches: 6. This CDR3 comprises 14 residues. Germline loops: CDR1 LNHDA, CDR2 SQIVND (reference sequence). The sequenced material came from T cells isolated from PBMCs. V usage is TRBV19 and J usage is TRBJ2-5; 7 nucleotides agree with TRBD1. This clonotype originated in a human donor in good health. CDR3 residues: CASSTHDRVETQYF. The CDR3 DNA sequence: TGTGCCAGTAGTACCCACGACAGGGTAGAGACCCAGTACTTC.